This T cell receptor (beta chain) was captured in a study of regulatory T cells in long-lasting Graves disease. This clonotype was found many times. Time point reported: newly diagnosed GD, antithyroid drugs for less than 3 months. The TCR library was prepared using RNA isolated from PBMCs. Arm-PCR of CDR3 regions with iRepertoire HTBI primers generated TCR beta libraries. Using its own MiXCR run on the multiplex PCR reads, TCRdb lists one record per CDR3 protein. The repertoire includes about 430,000 distinct CDR3 sequences, over 12% of them detected once, and about 7.8% sits in the top ten. These sequences were also reported in another study, on T cells in Graves' hyperthyroidism and ophthalmopathy.

The starting material was peripheral blood mononuclear cells (PBMCs), obtained at new diagnosis, from a patient treated with antithyroid drugs. The clonotype originates from a woman aged 40-49 years with Graves disease.

CDR3: CASRYGPGGETQYF. In nucleotides, the CDR3 is TGTGCCAGCAGGTACGGACCAGGAGGAGAGACCCAGTACTTC. V gene TRBV12-3 or TRBV12-4 combines with J gene TRBJ2-5, with a tentative D call TRBD2 (5 bases). V was shortened by 6 bases and J by 4 bases, with 15 bases between the two germline ends. This CDR3 has 14 residues.